The next 3 T cell receptor beta chains were all read from a single sample in a study of T cell clonality in common variable immunodeficiency. These receptors have no identified antigens. Repertoires were generated with immunoSEQ multiplex PCR, while TCRdb's copy carries only in-frame clones and drops some. The data list roughly 14,000 clones, none observed once; 10% to 15% falls to the top ten. Broader study findings: In common variable immunodeficiency, TCR beta chains reportedly carried fewer deletions and N-nucleotide insertions.

Source material: peripheral blood mononuclear cells. The receptors stem from a human donor with common variable immunodeficiency.

About this clone itself: The sequenced fragment ends 3 residues before the CDR3 boundary, so the rest is inferred from the germline J gene. This chain links TRBV5-5 with TRBJ1-2; D remains unclear. Germline V gene data show CDR1 as SGHKS and CDR2 as YYEKEE (reference sequence). The V gene lost 5 bases and the J gene lost 2 bases, with 13 bases spanning the gap. This CDR3 comprises 14 residues. CDR3: CASREGTENYGYTF. The sequenced part of the CDR3 DNA is TGTGCCAGCAGGGAAGGAACAGAGAACTATGGC. The variable domain in full, completed from reference TRBV5-5 and TRBJ1-2, reads DAGVTQSPTHLIKTRGQQVTLRCSPISGHKSVSWYQQVLGQGPQFIFQYYEKEERGRGNFPDRFSARQFPNYSSELNVNALLLGDSALYLCASREGTENYGYTFGSGTRLTVV.

This clone was picked up many times. The read finishes 3 residues shy of the CDR3 end, and the germline J gene is used to complete it. The rearrangement uses TRBV20-1 and TRBJ2-5, with TRBD2 matching over 8 bases. The germline CDR1 and CDR2 sequences are DFQATT and SNEGSKA (reference sequence). The CDR3 has 15 amino acids. V gave up 6 bases and J gave up 5 bases; unmatched junction bases: 14. The CDR3 bases that were read are TGCAGTGCACTGCAGAGAACTAGCGGTGTGGAGACC. As protein: CSALQRTSGVET. The full CDR3 sequence reads CSALQRTSGVETQYF.

There are a few counts of this clone. With the read ending 3 residues before the CDR3 end, the germline J gene is used to fill in that end. The chain uses TRBV19 and TRBJ2-3; D possibly corresponds to TRBD1 (6 bases). This CDR3 has 14 residues. V lost 9 bases, J lost 0 bases, and 13 bases lay in between. Per the germline V gene, CDR1 is LNHDA and CDR2 is SQIVND (reference sequence). CDR3 residues: CASANRASTDTQYF. Incomplete CDR3 DNA: TGTGCCAGCGCAAACAGGGCGAGCACAGATACG.